Shown below are 21 T cell receptor beta chains from a single sample sequenced in a study of T cells in Graves' hyperthyroidism and ophthalmopathy. The investigators amplified TCR beta CDR3 regions from RNA transcripts. A first-round RT-PCR of the TCR CDR3 used the HTBI primer set. From the multiplex PCR reads, TCRdb called clonotypes with MiXCR, one entry per CDR3 protein. The profile covers around 350,000 distinct CDR3 sequences, with roughly 13% appearing a single time and around a tenth taken by the ten largest. Sequencing was done on a sample of blood. These receptor sequences come from a young woman with Graves' hyperthyroidism.

This clonotype is a singleton in its sample. A clone one base away is much larger, so this may be a read error. CDR3 DNA: TGTGCCAGCACCGGGCCGGGCCTCAATGAGCAGTTCTTC. It encodes CASTGPGLNEQFF. The chain employs TRBV27 and TRBJ2-1, with D unresolved. V lost 7 bases, J lost 6 bases, and 13 bases lay in between. Germline loops: CDR1 MNHEY, CDR2 SMNVEV (reference sequence). The CDR3 length is 13 residues.

The chain links TRBV7-9 to TRBJ2-1, with 14 bases that match TRBD2. V gave up 5 bases and J gave up 3 bases; unmatched junction bases: 9. Germline V lookup: CDR1 SEHNR, CDR2 FQNEAQ (reference sequence). The CDR3 spans 18 residues. The CDR3 is CASSPRLAGGKGYNEQFF. The CDR3 DNA follows: TGTGCCAGCAGCCCAAGACTAGCGGGGGGGAAAGGCTACAATGAGCAGTTCTTC.

This clonotype showed up many times. This chain joins TRBV11-2 and TRBJ2-7, with TRBD2 matching over 9 bases. The CDR3 spans 15 residues. V lost 6 bases and J lost 3; bases outside the gene matches: 9. CDR1 SGHAT and CDR2 FQNNGV come from the germline V gene. The CDR3 DNA is TGTGCCAGCAGGAGACTAGCGGAACTCCTCTACGAGCAGTACTTC. Encoded protein: CASRRLAELLYEQYF. Based on the CDR3 plus reference TRBV11-2 and TRBJ2-7, the full variable domain is EAGVAQSPRYKIIEKRQSVAFWCNPISGHATLYWYQQILGQGPKLLIQFQNNGVVDDSQLPKDRFSAERLKGVDSTLKIQPAKLEDSAVYLCASRRLAELLYEQYFGPGTRLTVT.

Concerning this clonotype: A single base separates this from a much larger clone, so it may be a read error. Here the CDR3 omits its conserved ending phenylalanine or tryptophan, so a read error is the likely source. The V and J genes are TRBV6-1 and TRBJ2-3; 9 bases map to TRBD1. V was pared by 5 bases and J by 1 base, with 4 bases of the junction left unmatched. Germline assignment: CDR1 MNHNS and CDR2 SASEGT. This CDR3 has 15 residues. Here the CDR3 reads CASSRTGVGTDTQYL. The CDR3 DNA sequence: TGTGCCAGCAGTAGGACAGGGGTGGGCACAGATACGCAGTATCTT.

J is TRBJ1-3 and V is TRBV7-6; a possible D gene is TRBD1 (6 bases). This CDR3 is 15 amino acids long. Trimming pared 1 base from V and 4 bases from J, leaving 11 bases between. CDR1 is SGHVS and CDR2 is FNYEAQ in the germline V gene. This chain's CDR3 is CASSLVSGAGNTIYF. The DNA for the CDR3 is TGTGCCAGCAGCTTAGTGTCAGGGGCCGGAAACACCATATATTTT.

Ten or more counts support this clonotype. The chain links TRBV7-9 to TRBJ2-7; the D gene is possibly TRBD2 (6 bases). The length of the CDR3 is 14 residues. Germline V gene lookup returns CDR1 SEHNR and CDR2 FQNEAQ (reference sequence). V shed 5 bases and J shed 6 bases, with 17 bases lying between them. In nucleotides, the CDR3 is TGTGCCAGCAGCCAAAAAAAGGAGGGCGCCGAGCAGTACTTC. It specifies CASSQKKEGAEQYF.

In its sample, this clonotype was seen once. This may arise from a read error, as a much more abundant clone is one base away. The chain has TRBV11-3 and TRBJ2-3; the match to TRBD2 covers 11 bases. Germline CDR1 SGHNT, CDR2 YENEEA. CDR3 length: 19 residues. CDR3 nucleotide sequence: TGTGCCAGCAGCTCCCCTGGGGGACTAGCGGTACCCCTCACAGGTACGCAGTATTTT. As protein: CASSSPGGLAVPLTGTQYF.

In this sample, this clonotype turned up many times. V is TRBV6-2 or TRBV6-3 and J is TRBJ2-1; no definite D call. Germline CDR1 and CDR2: MNHEY and SVGEGT. The CDR3 loop spans 15 amino acids. Trimming cost V 5 bases and J 1 base, with 12 bases left between them. This CDR3 reads CASSPPRGSYNEQFF. The CDR3 bases are TGTGCCAGCAGTCCCCCCCGAGGTTCCTACAATGAGCAGTTCTTC.

There are a few counts of this clonotype. The CDR3 DNA reads TGCGCCAGCAGCCTCATTCGCCCCGGGACAGATAATCAGCCCCAGCATTTT. It codes for CASSLIRPGTDNQPQHF. The chain is built from TRBV4-1 and TRBJ1-5; 7 bases match TRBD1. Trimming removed 4 bases from V and 4 bases from J; junction bases left unmatched: 13. CDR1 MGHRA and CDR2 YSYEKL come from the germline V gene. CDR3 length equals 17 residues.

This clonotype was counted ten times or more. CDR3 loop: CASSPGGETQETQYF. The CDR3 DNA is TGTGCCAGCAGCCCTGGTGGGGAAACTCAGGAGACCCAGTACTTC. The rearrangement uses TRBV28 and TRBJ2-5; no definite D call. This CDR3 region has 15 residues. V was trimmed by 6 bases and J by 5 bases, leaving 19 bases between them. The germline gives CDR1 MDHEN, CDR2 SYDVKM. Full variable domain (remainder filled in from reference TRBV28 and TRBJ2-5): DVKVTQSSRYLVKRTGEKVFLECVQDMDHENMFWYRQDPGLGLRLIYFSYDVKMKEKGDIPEGYSVSREKKERFSLILESASTNQTSMYLCASSPGGETQETQYFGPGTRLLVL.

This clonotype has only a few counts. This chain uses TRBV29-1 with TRBJ1-3; D is unclear. V was pared by 0 bases and J by 3 bases, with 12 bases between. The CDR3 is 15 amino acids. Germline CDR1 is SQVTM and CDR2 is ANQGSEA. The CDR3 spells CSVEDVVGGGNTIYF. The DNA for the CDR3 is TGCAGCGTTGAAGATGTGGTTGGTGGTGGAAACACCATATATTTT.

This clonotype was counted a few times. This chain links TRBV24-1 with TRBJ2-1, with D possibly called TRBD1 or TRBD2 (7 bases each). The CDR3 consists of 13 residues. Germline CDR1 is KGHDR and CDR2 is SFDVKD. Trimming removed 7 bases at V and 7 bases at J, with 13 bases between. The CDR3 DNA is TGTGCCACCAGCAGGGGGGGGAAGAATGAGCAGTTCTTC. Residues: CATSRGGKNEQFF.

The table lists this clonotype with many counts. The chain joins TRBV24-1 to TRBJ1-2; D remains ambiguous. The V gene's germline CDR1 is KGHDR and CDR2 SFDVKD. V was shortened by 4 bases and J by 8 bases, with 13 bases between the two germline ends. CDR3 length equals 13 residues. The CDR3 sequence: CATSENVGGGYTF. The CDR3 nucleotides are TGTGCCACCAGTGAAAACGTAGGAGGCGGCTACACCTTC.

This clonotype was found a few times. The chain recombines TRBV6-6 with TRBJ2-6; D is ambiguous. The CDR3 consists of 14 residues. With 0 bases removed from V and 3 bases from J, the gap between germline ends came to 3 bases. Germline V gene sequence: CDR1 MNHNY, CDR2 SVGAGI (reference sequence). CDR3 region: CASSYSVGANVLTF. The CDR3 nucleotides are TGTGCCAGCAGTTACTCCGTTGGGGCCAACGTCCTGACTTTC.

This clonotype was counted between two and nine times. This sequence joins TRBV5-5 and TRBJ2-1; D call uncertain. V lost 4 bases, J lost 1 base, and 15 bases lay in between. This CDR3 is built from 16 residues. Per the germline V gene, CDR1 is SGHKS and CDR2 is YYEKEE (reference sequence). The CDR3 reads CASSVQSGHSYNEQFF. The CDR3 DNA sequence: TGTGCCAGCAGCGTACAATCCGGCCATTCCTACAATGAGCAGTTCTTC.

This clonotype was seen at least ten times. The rearrangement links TRBV6-1 to TRBJ2-1; the D call may be TRBD1 or TRBD2 (5 bases each). V was pared by 5 bases and J by 6 bases, with 17 bases between. Germline lookup yields CDR1 MNHNS and CDR2 SASEGT. The CDR3 runs to 15 residues. The CDR3 nucleotides read TGTGCCAGCAGTCCCCTTGTGGGGGAGTCCAATGAGCAGTTCTTC. Protein sequence: CASSPLVGESNEQFF.

As for this clonotype: A read error is likely, as this CDR3 ends without the conserved phenylalanine or tryptophan. This chain joins TRBV28 and TRBJ1-5; D remains ambiguous. Germline V lookup: CDR1 MDHEN, CDR2 SYDVKM. The CDR3 totals 12 residues. V was pared by 6 bases and J by 6 bases, with 9 bases between. This chain's CDR3 is CASSTVSQPQHL. In nucleotides, the CDR3 is TGTGCCAGCAGCACGGTTTCTCAGCCCCAGCATCTT.

This clonotype has just a few counts. This chain joins TRBV29-1 and TRBJ2-2; 9 nucleotides align to TRBD2. Germline V gene lookup returns CDR1 SQVTM and CDR2 ANQGSEA. This CDR3 is 16 amino acids long. The V gene end was trimmed by 6 bases and the J gene end by 4 bases; junction bases not matched to a gene: 12. CDR3 bases: TGCAGCGTATCCTCGCGATGGCGGGGGGGCACCGGGGAGCTGTTTTTT. It translates to CSVSSRWRGGTGELFF.

This clonotype was counted ten times or more. The chain recombines TRBV13 with TRBJ2-1; TRBD2 aligns across 9 bases. The V gene's germline CDR1 is PRHDT and CDR2 FYEKMQ (reference sequence). The CDR3 runs to 16 residues. The J segment lost 4 bases and the V segment lost 5 bases, leaving 9 bases of the junction unmatched. CDR3 DNA: TGTGCCAGCAGCACGAGATTAGCGGGGGTATACAATGAGCAGTTCTTC. Translation gives CASSTRLAGVYNEQFF.

The sample holds many counts of this clonotype. The genes are TRBV2 and TRBJ1-3, with TRBD1 identical over 8 bases. Germline V gives CDR1 SNHLY, CDR2 FYNNEI. J was trimmed by 4 bases and V by 5 bases; bases with no gene match: 7. The CDR3 is 15 residues long. The CDR3 coding sequence is TGTGCCAGCAGTCGGAGACAGGGGAGCGGAAACACCATATATTTT. Translating it yields CASSRRQGSGNTIYF. Filled out from reference TRBV2 and TRBJ1-3, the complete variable domain reads EPEVTQTPSHQVTQMGQEVILRCVPISNHLYFYWYRQILGQKVEFLVSFYNNEISEKSEIFDDQFSVERPDGSNFTLKIRSTKLEDSAMYFCASSRRQGSGNTIYFGEGSWLTVV.

This rearrangement joins TRBV10-3 to TRBJ1-2; 8 bases agree with TRBD1. Germline trimming cut 3 bases from V and 0 bases from J; bases unmatched to any gene: 15. Germline CDR1 and CDR2: ENHRY and SYGVKD. The CDR3 totals 19 residues. CDR3: CAISELSRTGKEANYGYTF. In nucleotides, the CDR3 is TGTGCCATCAGTGAATTATCTCGGACAGGGAAAGAAGCTAACTATGGCTACACCTTC.